The source of this T cell receptor beta chain is a study of blood T cells in healthy people across ages. As for this clonotype: A read error is possible here, since a much larger clone lies one base away.

Primed by a sample-barcoded 5' primer and a J-beta primer mix, a second PCR proceeded for 7 to 11 cycles. From the 5' RACE reads, TCRdb called clonotypes with MiXCR, one entry per CDR3 protein. Found here are roughly 640,000 distinct CDR3 sequences, about 30% of them singletons; the top ten hold approximately 15%. Donors were systemically healthy Caucasian individuals from Russia aged roughly 6 to 100 years. Sequenced sample: blood. The receptor was derived from a woman older than 75 in good health.

CDR3: CASTPSGASTDAQYF. CDR3 sequence (DNA): TGTGCCAGCACCCCTAGCGGGGCGTCCACAGATGCGCAGTATTTT. The chain recombines TRBV12-3 or TRBV12-4 with TRBJ2-3, with 9 bases matching TRBD2. The CDR3 is 15 residues long.